Shown below are 21 T cell receptor beta chains from a single sample sequenced in a study of blood T cell repertoires in COVID-19. TCRdb's copy holds only in-frame clones and misses some; the assay was immunoSEQ multiplex PCR. Among about 92,000 clones, about 85% were seen once, and the ten largest hold about an eighth. The sample consisted of peripheral blood. The origin of the receptors is a human donor in a cohort sampled during active COVID-19.

The chain joins TRBV10-1 to TRBJ2-1, with 8 bases matching TRBD1. This CDR3 has 16 amino acids. After removal of 8 bases from V and 10 bases from J, the junction contained 19 bases not matched to a gene. The germline gives CDR1 WNHNN, CDR2 SYGVQD (reference sequence). Here the CDR3 DNA reads TGCGCCAGCTCCCGAACGGACAGGGAGTTTCAGGTAGAGCAGTTCTTC. This encodes CASSRTDREFQVEQFF.

V usage is TRBV18 and J usage is TRBJ1-4, with D hard to call. The V gene lost 5 bases and the J gene lost 5 bases, with 9 bases spanning the gap. The germline V gene has CDR1 KGHSH and CDR2 LQKENI. CDR3 size: 13 residues. The CDR3, as DNA: TGTGCCAGCTCAGGGCAGCTGAATGAAAAACTGTTTTTT. The encoded protein is CASSGQLNEKLFF.

This clone was observed once. V and J are TRBV30 and TRBJ1-1, with 7 bases that match TRBD1. Germline CDR1 and CDR2: GTSNPN and SVGIG (reference sequence). This CDR3 contains 16 residues. Trimming cost V 5 bases and J 4 bases; bases outside gene matches: 16. The CDR3 loop reads CAWDPLGTAVGTEAFF. CDR3 nucleotides: TGTGCCTGGGATCCCCTCGGGACAGCCGTGGGCACTGAAGCTTTCTTT.

The rearrangement uses TRBV30 and TRBJ1-5; unclear D gene. The V and J ends lost 0 bases and 3 bases respectively, with 6 bases between them. This CDR3 is built from 13 residues. Germline V lookup: CDR1 GTSNPN, CDR2 SVGIG (reference sequence). CDR3 sequence (DNA): TGTGCCTGGAGTGTCGGGGACAATCAGCCCCAGCATTTT. Amino acids: CAWSVGDNQPQHF.

The chain combines TRBV19 with TRBJ1-5, with 8 bases aligning to TRBD1. The CDR3 is 16 residues long. V lost 3 bases and J lost 6; bases outside the gene matches: 10. Germline V gene sequence: CDR1 LNHDA, CDR2 SQIVND (reference sequence). The CDR3 spells CASSIISRGQGQPQHF. DNA of the CDR3: TGTGCCAGTAGTATTATATCCAGGGGGCAAGGTCAGCCCCAGCATTTT.

V and J are TRBV11-2 and TRBJ2-4, with 13 bases fitting TRBD2. The CDR3 has 19 residues. The J segment lost 0 bases and the V segment lost 2 bases, leaving 7 bases of the junction unmatched. CDR1 and CDR2 (germline): SGHAT, FQNNGV. The CDR3 DNA reads as TGTGCCAGCAGCTTAAATCTGGGACTAGCGGGATTAGCCAAAAACATTCAGTACTTC. This encodes CASSLNLGLAGLAKNIQYF.

This clone was recorded once. The rearrangement links TRBV7-9 to TRBJ2-1, with a weak D call TRBD2 (5 bases). Trimming cost V 0 bases and J 8 bases, with 8 bases left between them. Germline V gene data show CDR1 as SEHNR and CDR2 as FQNEAQ (reference sequence). The CDR3 length is 13 residues. CDR3 bases: TGTGCCAGCAGCTTAGCGGGGAGCGATGAGCAGTTCTTC. It translates to CASSLAGSDEQFF.

The chain carries TRBV7-9 and TRBJ1-1; TRBD1 agrees at 10 bases. CDR1 and CDR2 from the germline V gene are SEHNR and FQNEAQ (reference sequence). This CDR3 contains 16 residues. After removal of 0 bases from V and 6 bases from J, the junction contained 7 bases not matched to a gene. The CDR3 sequence is CASSLARQGALAEAFF. Written as DNA, the CDR3 is TGTGCCAGCAGCTTAGCCCGACAGGGGGCTTTAGCTGAAGCTTTCTTT.

J is TRBJ1-2 and V is TRBV6-1; unclear D gene. Germline values: CDR1 MNHNS, CDR2 SASEGT. This CDR3 has 12 residues. V was clipped by 0 bases and J by 12 bases, with 11 bases between them. The chain's CDR3 is CASSEAGGGNTF. The CDR3 DNA sequence: TGTGCCAGCAGTGAAGCGGGAGGAGGGAACACCTTC.

The rearrangement uses TRBV9 and TRBJ1-1, with 7 bases lining up with TRBD1. The CDR3 spans 15 residues. Losses at the gene ends were 3 bases for V and 1 base for J; bases not matched to a gene: 6. CDR1 is SGDLS, CDR2 YYNGEE, per germline. This chain's CDR3 is CASSEGTAQNTEAFF. CDR3 nucleotides: TGTGCCAGCAGCGAGGGGACAGCCCAGAACACTGAAGCTTTCTTT. Using reference TRBV9 and TRBJ1-1 for the parts outside the CDR3, the full variable domain is DSGVTQTPKHLITATGQRVTLRCSPRSGDLSVYWYQQSLDQGLQFLIQYYNGEERAKGNILERFSAQQFPDLHSELNLSSLELGDSALYFCASSEGTAQNTEAFFGQGTRLTVV.

J is TRBJ2-7 and V is TRBV4-2; D remains unclear. The CDR3 spans 14 residues. In germline, CDR1 is LGHNA, CDR2 YNFKEQ. The V and J ends lost 2 bases and 2 bases respectively, with 10 bases between them. The chain's CDR3 is CASSQPTPTYEQYF. CDR3 in DNA: TGTGCCAGCAGCCAACCAACACCAACCTACGAGCAGTACTTC.

The rearrangement uses TRBV3-1 (or the pseudogene TRBV3-2) and TRBJ2-5; 9 nucleotides align to TRBD2. This CDR3 comprises 17 residues. V gave up 0 bases and J gave up 2 bases; unmatched junction bases: 7. Per germline, CDR1 LGHDT and CDR2 YNNKEL (reference sequence). CDR3 loop: CASSQDWGAGGQETQYF. The CDR3 nucleotides read TGTGCCAGCAGCCAAGACTGGGGCGCGGGGGGGCAAGAGACCCAGTACTTC.

The V and J genes are TRBV6-2 or TRBV6-3 and TRBJ2-7, with 7 bases matching TRBD1. V shed 2 bases and J 2 bases; nucleotides not matched to a gene: 3. The CDR3 loop spans 14 amino acids. CDR1 is MNHEY, CDR2 SVGEGT, per germline. The CDR3, as DNA: TGTGCCAGCAGTTACGGGGGACAGCCCTACGAGCAGTACTTC. Protein sequence: CASSYGGQPYEQYF.

The chain links TRBV13 to TRBJ2-3; 8 bases are shared with TRBD2. The CDR3 runs to 16 residues. Germline assignment: CDR1 PRHDT and CDR2 FYEKMQ (reference sequence). V shed 4 bases and J 4 bases; nucleotides not matched to a gene: 10. CDR3 bases: TGTGCCAGCAGCTCCCCCCGCGGCGGGAGGCCAGATACGCAGTATTTT. As protein: CASSSPRGGRPDTQYF.

V is TRBV3-1 (or the pseudogene TRBV3-2) and J is TRBJ2-7; weak D call: TRBD2 (6 bases). Trimming took 4 bases from V and 12 from J, leaving 19 bases between them. The germline CDR1 and CDR2 sequences are LGHDT and YNNKEL (reference sequence). CDR3 length equals 13 residues. CDR3 protein: CASSPRGSRGLYF. CDR3 nucleotides: TGTGCCAGCAGCCCCCGGGGTAGCCGGGGGTTGTACTTC.

The gene calls are TRBV12-5 and TRBJ1-3; tentatively, D is TRBD1 (6 bases). Germline-derived CDR1 and CDR2 are LGHNT and FRNRAP. The CDR3 is 13 residues long. The V end lost 1 base, the J end lost 8 bases, and 9 bases lay between the germline ends. CDR3 residues: CASGLAGADTIYF. DNA for the CDR3: TGTGCTAGTGGTTTGGCAGGGGCGGACACCATATATTTT.

V and J are TRBV5-4 and TRBJ2-1, with D tentatively TRBD2 (6 bases). CDR1 and CDR2 (germline): SGHNT, YYREEE (reference sequence). V was clipped by 2 bases and J by 7 bases, with 7 bases between them. The CDR3 runs 12 residues. The CDR3 region has the DNA TGTGCCAGCAGCTTACTAGCAAATGAGCAGTTCTTC. Translated, it gives CASSLLANEQFF.

The chain has TRBV24-1 and TRBJ2-7; tentatively, D is TRBD1 (5 bases). The CDR3 sequence is 12 residues long. V lost 5 bases and J 2 bases, leaving 6 bases between the germline ends. CDR1 and CDR2 (germline): KGHDR, SFDVKD. For the CDR3, the DNA is TGTGCCACCAGTGGGACAACCTACGAGCAGTACTTC. Residues: CATSGTTYEQYF.

The chain employs TRBV27 and TRBJ1-2, with TRBD1 as a possible D gene (5 bases). Deletions cut 0 bases from V and 7 bases from J, with 12 bases between. The CDR3 contains 14 residues. CDR1 and CDR2 (germline): MNHEY, SMNVEV (reference sequence). CDR3 amino acids: CASSLSLGVGGYTF. CDR3 nucleotides: TGTGCCAGCAGTTTATCATTAGGGGTAGGTGGCTACACCTTC.

A single count supports this clone. The chain uses TRBV6-6 and TRBJ1-4; TRBD1 agrees at 7 bases. There are 16 residues in the CDR3. The V gene end was trimmed by 1 base and the J gene end by 8 bases; junction bases not matched to a gene: 10. Germline CDR1 MNHNY, CDR2 SVGAGI (reference sequence). The CDR3 bases are TGTGCCAGCAGTTACTTAGTCCCGGGACAGAGAGAAAAACTGTTTTTT. This codes for CASSYLVPGQREKLFF.

The chain has TRBV9 and TRBJ1-2, with 12 bases matching TRBD1. Germline CDR1 SGDLS, CDR2 YYNGEE. The trim removed 3 bases at V and 2 bases at J, leaving 5 bases unmatched. This CDR3 has 16 amino acids. CDR3 loop: CASSGPGTGGNYGYTF. In DNA, the CDR3 is TGTGCCAGCAGCGGACCAGGGACAGGGGGCAACTATGGCTACACCTTC.